Below, 5 T cell receptor beta chains from the same sample are listed, as sequenced in a study of T-cell memory formation after mild COVID-19. TCRdb re-derived calls from the 5' RACE reads in MiXCR, one entry per CDR3 protein. The sample includes some 330,000 distinct CDR3 sequences, 21% of them seen just once. Sequenced: PBMCs or a T cell subset sorted from them (not recorded which). The receptors originated from an adult woman who had mild COVID-19 (a few samples of this study predate the infection). Cell type and time point are not known.

The J gene is TRBJ2-5, the V gene TRBV14; the match to TRBD1 covers 8 bases. V lost 1 base and J lost 2; bases outside the gene matches: 6. CDR1 is SGHDN and CDR2 is FVKESK in the germline V gene. CDR3 length: 16 amino acids. CDR3 sequence (DNA): TGTGCCAGCAGCCAAGGGTTGTGGACAGGGCAAGAGACCCAGTACTTC. This translates into CASSQGLWTGQETQYF.

The J gene is TRBJ2-3, the V gene TRBV24-1; D is unresolved. The CDR3 consists of 15 residues. Trimming removed 1 base from V and 1 base from J, with 8 bases in between. Germline CDR1 reads KGHDR; CDR2 reads SFDVKD. The CDR3: CATSDLVQGTDTQYF. For the CDR3, the DNA is TGTGCCACCAGTGATTTAGTCCAGGGCACAGATACGCAGTATTTT.

The J gene is TRBJ2-3, the V gene TRBV7-8; the match to TRBD1 covers 10 bases. The V gene end was trimmed by 5 bases and the J gene end by 4 bases; junction bases not matched to a gene: 6. Germline loops: CDR1 SGHVS, CDR2 FQNEAQ. The CDR3 has 15 residues. The chain's CDR3 is CASSRDRGPADTQYF. The CDR3 region has the DNA TGTGCCAGCAGCCGGGACAGGGGTCCGGCAGATACGCAGTATTTT.

In this sample, this clonotype turned up many times. The V gene is TRBV6-6, the J gene TRBJ1-1; D not resolved. Germline V gene sequence: CDR1 MNHNY, CDR2 SVGAGI (reference sequence). CDR3 length equals 13 residues. Trimming removed 4 bases from V and 3 bases from J, with 9 bases in between. The chain's CDR3 is CASSSERYTEAFF. The CDR3 DNA follows: TGTGCCAGCAGTTCCGAAAGGTACACTGAAGCTTTCTTT.

The genes are TRBV6-4 and TRBJ2-2; tentative D call: TRBD2 (6 bases). CDR1 MRHNA and CDR2 SNTAGT come from the germline V gene. Trimming took off 5 bases at V and 3 bases at J, with 10 bases between the two ends. The CDR3 spans 14 residues. This CDR3 is CASSTGSDTGELFF. CDR3 DNA: TGTGCCAGCAGTACCGGGAGTGACACCGGGGAGCTGTTTTTT.